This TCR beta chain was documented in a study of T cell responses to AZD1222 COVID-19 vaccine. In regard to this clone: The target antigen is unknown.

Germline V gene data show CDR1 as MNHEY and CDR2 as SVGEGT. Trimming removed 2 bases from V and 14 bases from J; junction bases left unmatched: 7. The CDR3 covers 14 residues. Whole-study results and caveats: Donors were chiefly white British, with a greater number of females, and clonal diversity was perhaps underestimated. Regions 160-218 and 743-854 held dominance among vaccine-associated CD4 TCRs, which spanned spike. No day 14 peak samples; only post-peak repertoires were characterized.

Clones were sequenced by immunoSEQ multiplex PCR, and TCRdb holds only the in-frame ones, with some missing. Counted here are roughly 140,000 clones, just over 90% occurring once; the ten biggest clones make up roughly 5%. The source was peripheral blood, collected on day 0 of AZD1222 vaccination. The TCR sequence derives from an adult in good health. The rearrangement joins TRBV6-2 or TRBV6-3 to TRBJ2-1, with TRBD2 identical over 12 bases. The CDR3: CASSYGLAGTKEFF. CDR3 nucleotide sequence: TGTGCCAGCAGTTACGGACTAGCGGGGACCAAAGAGTTCTTC.